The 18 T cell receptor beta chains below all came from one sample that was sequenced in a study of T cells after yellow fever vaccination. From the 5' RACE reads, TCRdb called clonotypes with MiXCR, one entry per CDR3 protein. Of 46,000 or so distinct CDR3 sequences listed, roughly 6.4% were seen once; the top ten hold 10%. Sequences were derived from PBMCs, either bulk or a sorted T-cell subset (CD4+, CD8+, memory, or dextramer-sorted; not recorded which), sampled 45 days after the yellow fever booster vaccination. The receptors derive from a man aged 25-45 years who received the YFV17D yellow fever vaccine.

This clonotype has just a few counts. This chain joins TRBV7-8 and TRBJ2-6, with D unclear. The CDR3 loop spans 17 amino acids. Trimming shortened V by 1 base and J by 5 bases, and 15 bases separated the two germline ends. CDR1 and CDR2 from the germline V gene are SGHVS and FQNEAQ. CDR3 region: CASSLGNSLRRANVLTF. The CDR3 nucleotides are TGTGCCAGCAGCTTAGGCAACAGCTTGAGGCGGGCCAACGTCCTGACTTTC.

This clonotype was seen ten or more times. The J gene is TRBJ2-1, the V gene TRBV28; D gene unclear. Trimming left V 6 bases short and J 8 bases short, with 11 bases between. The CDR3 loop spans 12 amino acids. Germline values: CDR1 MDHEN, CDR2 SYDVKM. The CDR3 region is CASRPPRDEQFF. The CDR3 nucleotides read TGTGCCAGCAGACCACCTCGGGATGAGCAGTTCTTC.

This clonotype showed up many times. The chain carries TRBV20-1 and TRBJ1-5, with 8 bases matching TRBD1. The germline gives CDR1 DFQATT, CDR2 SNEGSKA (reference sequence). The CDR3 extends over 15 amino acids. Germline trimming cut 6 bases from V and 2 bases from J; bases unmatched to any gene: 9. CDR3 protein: CSAPTGAVGNQPQHF. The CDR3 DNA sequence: TGCAGTGCGCCGACAGGGGCCGTTGGCAATCAGCCCCAGCATTTT.

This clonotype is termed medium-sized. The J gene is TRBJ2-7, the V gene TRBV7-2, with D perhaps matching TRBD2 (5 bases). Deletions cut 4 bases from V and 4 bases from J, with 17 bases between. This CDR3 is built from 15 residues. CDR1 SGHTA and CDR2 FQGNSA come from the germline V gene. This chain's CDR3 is CASSSAGPAGYEQYF. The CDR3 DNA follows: TGTGCCAGCAGCTCTGCGGGTCCCGCGGGTTACGAGCAGTACTTC. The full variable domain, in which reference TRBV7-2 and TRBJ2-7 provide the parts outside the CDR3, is GAGVSQSPSNKVTEKGKDVELRCDPISGHTALYWYRQSLGQGLEFLIYFQGNSAPDKSGLPSDRFSAERTGGSVSTLTIQRTQQEDSAVYLCASSSAGPAGYEQYFGPGTRLTVT.

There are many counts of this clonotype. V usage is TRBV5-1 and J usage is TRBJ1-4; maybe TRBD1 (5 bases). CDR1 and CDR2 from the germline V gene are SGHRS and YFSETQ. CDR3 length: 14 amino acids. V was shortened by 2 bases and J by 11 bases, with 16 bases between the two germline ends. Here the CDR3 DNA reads TGCGCCAGCAGCTTCGGCACCACCGGGGGGAAACTGTTTTTT. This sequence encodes CASSFGTTGGKLFF.

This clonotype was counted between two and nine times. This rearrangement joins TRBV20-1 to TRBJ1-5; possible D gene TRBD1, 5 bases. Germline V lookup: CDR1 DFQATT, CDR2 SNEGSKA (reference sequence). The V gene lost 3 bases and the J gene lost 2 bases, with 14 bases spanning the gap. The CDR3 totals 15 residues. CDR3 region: CSARERGRGNQPQHF. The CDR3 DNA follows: TGCAGTGCTAGGGAAAGGGGAAGAGGCAATCAGCCCCAGCATTTT.

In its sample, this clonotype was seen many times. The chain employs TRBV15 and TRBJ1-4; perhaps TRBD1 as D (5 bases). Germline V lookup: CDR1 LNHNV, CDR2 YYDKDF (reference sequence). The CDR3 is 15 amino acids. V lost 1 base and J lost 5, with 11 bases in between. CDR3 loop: CATSRGTLENEKLFF. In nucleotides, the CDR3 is TGTGCCACCAGCAGAGGGACACTTGAAAATGAAAAACTGTTTTTT. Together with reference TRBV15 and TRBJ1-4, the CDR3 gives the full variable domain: DAMVIQNPRYQVTQFGKPVTLSCSQTLNHNVMYWYQQKSSQAPKLLFHYYDKDFNNEADTPDNFQSRRPNTSFCFLDIRSPGLGDTAMYLCATSRGTLENEKLFFGSGTQLSVL.

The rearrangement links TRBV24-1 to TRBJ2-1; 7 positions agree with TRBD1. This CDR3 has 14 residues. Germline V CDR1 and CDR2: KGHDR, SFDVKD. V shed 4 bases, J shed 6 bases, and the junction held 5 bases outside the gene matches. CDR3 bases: TGTGCCACCAGTGACCCGACAGGGTTCAATGAGCAGTTCTTC. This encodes CATSDPTGFNEQFF.

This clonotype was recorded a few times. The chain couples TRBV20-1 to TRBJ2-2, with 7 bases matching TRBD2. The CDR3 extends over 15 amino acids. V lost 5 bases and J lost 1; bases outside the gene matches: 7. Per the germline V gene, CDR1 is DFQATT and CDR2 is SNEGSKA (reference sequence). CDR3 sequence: CSAPGGGKNTGELFF. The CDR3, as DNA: TGCAGTGCTCCAGGCGGGGGAAAGAACACCGGGGAGCTGTTTTTT.

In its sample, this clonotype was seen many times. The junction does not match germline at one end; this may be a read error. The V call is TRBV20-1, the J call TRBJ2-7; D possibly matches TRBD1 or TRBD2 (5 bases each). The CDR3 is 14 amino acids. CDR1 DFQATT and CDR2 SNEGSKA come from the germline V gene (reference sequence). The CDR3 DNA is TGCAGTGCTGGAGAAGGGGCCGGGATCTACGAGCAGTACTTC. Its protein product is CSAGEGAGIYEQYF.

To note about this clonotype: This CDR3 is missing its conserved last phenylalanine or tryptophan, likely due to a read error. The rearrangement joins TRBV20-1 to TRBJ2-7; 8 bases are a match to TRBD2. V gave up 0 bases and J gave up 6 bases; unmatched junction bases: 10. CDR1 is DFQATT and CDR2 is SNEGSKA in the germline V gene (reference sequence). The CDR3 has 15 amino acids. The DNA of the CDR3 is TGCAGTGCTAGAGATCATCCCCAGCGGGAGCGCGAGCAGTACTTA. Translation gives CSARDHPQREREQYL.

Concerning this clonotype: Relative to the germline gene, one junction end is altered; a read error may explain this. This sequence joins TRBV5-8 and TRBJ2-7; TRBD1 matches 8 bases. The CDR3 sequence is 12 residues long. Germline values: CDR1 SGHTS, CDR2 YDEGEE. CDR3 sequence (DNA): TGTGCCGGCAGGCTGACAGGGGCCGAGCAGTACTTC. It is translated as CAGRLTGAEQYF. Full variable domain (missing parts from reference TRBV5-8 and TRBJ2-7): EAGVTQSPTHLIKTRGQQATLRCSPISGHTSVYWYQQALGLGLQFLLWYDEGEERNRGNFPPRFSGRQFPNYSSELNVNALELEDSALYLCAGRLTGAEQYFGPGTRLTVT.

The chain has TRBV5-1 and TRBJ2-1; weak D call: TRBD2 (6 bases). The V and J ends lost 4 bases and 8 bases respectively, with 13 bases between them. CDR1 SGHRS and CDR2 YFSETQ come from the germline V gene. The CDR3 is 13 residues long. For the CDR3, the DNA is TGCGCCAGCAGCCATGGAGGGCGCGATGAGCAGTTCTTC. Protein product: CASSHGGRDEQFF.

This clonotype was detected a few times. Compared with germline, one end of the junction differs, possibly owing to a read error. CDR3 sequence reads: CASSLSRGRGEDF. The CDR3 DNA reads as TGTGCCAGCAGCTTAAGTCGCGGGAGGGGTGAGGACTTC. This rearrangement joins TRBV7-2 to TRBJ2-7; 9 bases fit TRBD2. The germline gives CDR1 SGHTA, CDR2 FQGNSA. This CDR3 has 13 amino acids.

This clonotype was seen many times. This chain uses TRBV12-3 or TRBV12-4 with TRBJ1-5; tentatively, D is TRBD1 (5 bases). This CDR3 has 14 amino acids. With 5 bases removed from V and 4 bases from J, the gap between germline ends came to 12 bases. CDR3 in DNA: TGTGCCAGCAGTCCCGGGACGGGAAATCAGCCCCAGCATTTT. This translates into CASSPGTGNQPQHF.

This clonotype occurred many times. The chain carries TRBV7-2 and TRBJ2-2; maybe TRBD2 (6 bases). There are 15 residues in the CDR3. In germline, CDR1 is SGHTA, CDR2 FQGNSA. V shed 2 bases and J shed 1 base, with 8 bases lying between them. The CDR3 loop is CASSLTSQNTGELFF. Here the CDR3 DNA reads TGTGCCAGCAGCTTAACTAGCCAGAACACCGGGGAGCTGTTTTTT. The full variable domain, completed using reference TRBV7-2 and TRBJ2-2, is GAGVSQSPSNKVTEKGKDVELRCDPISGHTALYWYRQSLGQGLEFLIYFQGNSAPDKSGLPSDRFSAERTGGSVSTLTIQRTQQEDSAVYLCASSLTSQNTGELFFGEGSRLTVL.

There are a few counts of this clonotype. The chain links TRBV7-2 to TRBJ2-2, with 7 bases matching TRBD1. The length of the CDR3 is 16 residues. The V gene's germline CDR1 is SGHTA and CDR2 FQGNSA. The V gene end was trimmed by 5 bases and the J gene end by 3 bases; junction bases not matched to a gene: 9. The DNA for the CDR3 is TGTGCCAGCAGCCGAGGACAGGTCCTATACACCGGGGAGCTGTTTTTT. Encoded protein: CASSRGQVLYTGELFF.

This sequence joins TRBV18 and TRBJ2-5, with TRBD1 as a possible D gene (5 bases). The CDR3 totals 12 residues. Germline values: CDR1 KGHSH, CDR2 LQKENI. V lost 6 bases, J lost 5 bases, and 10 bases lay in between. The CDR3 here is CASSQAGETQYF. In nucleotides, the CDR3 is TGTGCCAGCTCGCAAGCAGGGGAGACCCAGTACTTC.